This T cell receptor beta chain is from a study of human T cells and chemical hapten exposure. About the research overall: The patients were mostly female; they had alopecia areata, totalis or universalis.

This clonotype was seen at least ten times. Using its own MiXCR run on the RACE reads, TCRdb lists one record per CDR3 protein. The data show nearly 85,000 distinct CDR3 sequences, roughly 10% seen once. Trimming removed 5 bases at V and 0 bases at J, with 14 bases between. CDR1 MNHEY and CDR2 SVGEGT come from the germline V gene. CDR3 length equals 15 residues. Time point defined: patch test 2, 6 weeks after DPC sensitization. Treatment reported: therapeutic diphenylcyclopropenone sensitization with weekly scalp DPC. Patch tests were applied only after blood draws. The material was whole blood, obtained in connection with sensitization to the hapten diphenylcyclopropenone (DPC). The sequence was collected from a young man with alopecia areata. Some clones in this sample may be carry-over from other donors' samples. V and J are TRBV6-2 or TRBV6-3 and TRBJ2-7; the D gene is possibly TRBD1 (6 bases). CDR3 loop: CASSTHRDSSYEQYF. For the CDR3, the DNA is TGTGCCAGCAGTACTCACAGGGATTCCTCCTACGAGCAGTACTTC.